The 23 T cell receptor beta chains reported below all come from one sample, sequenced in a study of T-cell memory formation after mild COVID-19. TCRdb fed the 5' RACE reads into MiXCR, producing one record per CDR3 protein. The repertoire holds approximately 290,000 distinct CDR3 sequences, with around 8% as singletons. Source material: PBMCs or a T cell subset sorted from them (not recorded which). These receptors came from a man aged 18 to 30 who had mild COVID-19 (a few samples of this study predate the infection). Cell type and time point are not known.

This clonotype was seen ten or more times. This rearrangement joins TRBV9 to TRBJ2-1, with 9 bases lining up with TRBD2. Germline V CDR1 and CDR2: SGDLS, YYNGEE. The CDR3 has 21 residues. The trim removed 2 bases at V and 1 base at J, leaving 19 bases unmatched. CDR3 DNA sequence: TGTGCCAGCAGCGTGACTCGACTAGCGGCTCCGATACAGGGTTCCTACAATGAGCAGTTCTTC. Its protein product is CASSVTRLAAPIQGSYNEQFF.

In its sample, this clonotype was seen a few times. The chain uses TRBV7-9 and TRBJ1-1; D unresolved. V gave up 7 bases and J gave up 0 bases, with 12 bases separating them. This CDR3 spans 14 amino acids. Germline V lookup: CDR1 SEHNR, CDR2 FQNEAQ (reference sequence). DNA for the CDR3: TGTGCCAGCATCGACGGCCTCATGAACACTGAAGCTTTCTTT. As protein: CASIDGLMNTEAFF. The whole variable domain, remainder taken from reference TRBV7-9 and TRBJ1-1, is DTGVSQNPRHKITKRGQNVTFRCDPISEHNRLYWYRQTLGQGPEFLTYFQNEAQLEKSRLLSDRFSAERPKGSFSTLEIQRTEQGDSAMYLCASIDGLMNTEAFFGQGTRLTVV.

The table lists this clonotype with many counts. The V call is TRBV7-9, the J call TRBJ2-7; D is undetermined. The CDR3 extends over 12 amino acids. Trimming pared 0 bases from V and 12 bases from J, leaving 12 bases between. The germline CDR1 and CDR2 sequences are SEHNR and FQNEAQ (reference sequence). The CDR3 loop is CASSLADGYGYF. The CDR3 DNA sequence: TGTGCCAGCAGCTTAGCGGACGGATATGGGTACTTC.

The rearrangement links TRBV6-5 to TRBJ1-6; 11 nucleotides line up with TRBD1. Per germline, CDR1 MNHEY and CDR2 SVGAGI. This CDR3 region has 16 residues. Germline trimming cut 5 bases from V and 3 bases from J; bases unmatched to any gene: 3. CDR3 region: CASSTGTGGYNSPLHF. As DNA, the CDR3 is TGTGCCAGCAGTACCGGGACAGGGGGCTATAATTCACCCCTCCACTTT.

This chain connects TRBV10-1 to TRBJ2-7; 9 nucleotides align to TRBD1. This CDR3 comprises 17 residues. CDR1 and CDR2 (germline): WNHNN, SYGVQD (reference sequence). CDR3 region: CASRPRDRARKGSLLPV. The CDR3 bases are TGCGCCAGCAGACCCCGGGACAGGGCCCGTAAGGGTAGCCTCCTCCCCGTC.

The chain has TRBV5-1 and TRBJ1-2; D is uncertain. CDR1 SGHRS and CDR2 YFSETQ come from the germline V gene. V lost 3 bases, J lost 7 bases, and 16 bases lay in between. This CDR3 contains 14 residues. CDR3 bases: TGCGCCAGCAGCTGGTCCGGGTCCACTCGTGGCTACACCTTC. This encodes CASSWSGSTRGYTF.

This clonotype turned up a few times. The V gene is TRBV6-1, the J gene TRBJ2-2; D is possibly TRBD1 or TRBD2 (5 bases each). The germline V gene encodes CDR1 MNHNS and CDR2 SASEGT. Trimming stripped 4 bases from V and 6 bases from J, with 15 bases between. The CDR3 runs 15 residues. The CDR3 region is CASSANFQGPGELFF. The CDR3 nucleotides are TGTGCCAGCAGTGCCAACTTTCAGGGACCCGGGGAGCTGTTTTTT.

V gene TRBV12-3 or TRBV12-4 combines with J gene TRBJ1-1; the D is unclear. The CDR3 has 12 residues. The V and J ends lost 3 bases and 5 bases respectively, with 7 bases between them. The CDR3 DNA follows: TGTGCCAGCAGTTTTGAGTGGACTGAAGCTTTCTTT. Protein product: CASSFEWTEAFF.

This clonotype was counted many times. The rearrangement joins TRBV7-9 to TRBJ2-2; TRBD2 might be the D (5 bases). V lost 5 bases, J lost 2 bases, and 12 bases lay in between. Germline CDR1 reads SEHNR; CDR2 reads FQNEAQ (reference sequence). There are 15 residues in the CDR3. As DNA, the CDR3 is TGTGCCAGCAGCCTAAACTCGGGAAACACCGGGGAGCTGTTTTTT. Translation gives CASSLNSGNTGELFF.

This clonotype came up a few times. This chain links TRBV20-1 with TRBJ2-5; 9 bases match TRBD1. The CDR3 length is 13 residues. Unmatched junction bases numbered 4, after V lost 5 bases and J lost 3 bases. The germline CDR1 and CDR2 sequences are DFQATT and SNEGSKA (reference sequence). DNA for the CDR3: TGCAGTGCTCCTGGGACAGGGAAAGAGACCCAGTACTTC. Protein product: CSAPGTGKETQYF.

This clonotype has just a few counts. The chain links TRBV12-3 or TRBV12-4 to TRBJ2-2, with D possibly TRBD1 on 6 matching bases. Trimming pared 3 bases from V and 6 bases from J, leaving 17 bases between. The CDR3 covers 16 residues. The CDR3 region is CASSFSRGAAPGELFF. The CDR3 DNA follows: TGTGCCAGCAGTTTCAGCAGGGGCGCGGCACCCGGGGAGCTGTTTTTT.

The CDR3 protein is CASSPRGPRQNTGELFF. The CDR3 DNA follows: TGTGCCAGCAGCCCTAGGGGGCCCCGGCAGAACACCGGGGAGCTGTTTTTT. The chain employs TRBV6-5 and TRBJ2-2, with TRBD1 matching 7 bases. The CDR3 sequence is 17 residues long. The J segment lost 1 base and the V segment lost 6 bases, leaving 11 bases of the junction unmatched. Per the germline V gene, CDR1 is MNHEY and CDR2 is SVGAGI.

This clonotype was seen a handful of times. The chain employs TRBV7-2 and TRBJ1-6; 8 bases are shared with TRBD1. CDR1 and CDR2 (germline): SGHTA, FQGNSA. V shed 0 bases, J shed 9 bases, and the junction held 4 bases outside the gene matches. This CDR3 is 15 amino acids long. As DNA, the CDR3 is TGTGCCAGCAGCTTAGCCAGGGGGCTAGGTTCACCCCTCCACTTT. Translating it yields CASSLARGLGSPLHF.

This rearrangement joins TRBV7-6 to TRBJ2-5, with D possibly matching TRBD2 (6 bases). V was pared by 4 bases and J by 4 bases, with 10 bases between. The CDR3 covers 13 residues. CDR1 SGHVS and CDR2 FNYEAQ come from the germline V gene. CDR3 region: CASSSSAGETQYF. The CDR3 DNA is TGTGCCAGCAGCTCCTCAGCGGGAGAGACCCAGTACTTC.

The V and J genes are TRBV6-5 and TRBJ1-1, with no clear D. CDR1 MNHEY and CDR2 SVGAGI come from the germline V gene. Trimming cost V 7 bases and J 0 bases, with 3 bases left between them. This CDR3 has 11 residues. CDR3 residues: CASIMNTEAFF. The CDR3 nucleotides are TGTGCCAGCATCATGAACACTGAAGCTTTCTTT.

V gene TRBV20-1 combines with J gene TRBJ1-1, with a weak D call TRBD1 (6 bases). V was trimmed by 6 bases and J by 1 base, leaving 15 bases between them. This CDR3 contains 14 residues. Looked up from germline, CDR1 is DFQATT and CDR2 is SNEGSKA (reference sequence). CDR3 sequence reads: CSATTGHANTEAFF. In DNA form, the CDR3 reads TGCAGTGCGACTACGGGACACGCGAACACTGAAGCTTTCTTT.

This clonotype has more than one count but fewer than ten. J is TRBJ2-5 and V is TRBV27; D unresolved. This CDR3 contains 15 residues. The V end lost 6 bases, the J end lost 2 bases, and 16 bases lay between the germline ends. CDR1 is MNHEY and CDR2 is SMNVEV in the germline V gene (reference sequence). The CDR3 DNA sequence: TGTGCCAGCAGCCAATTCGCAAGAATGCAAGAGACCCAGTACTTC. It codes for CASSQFARMQETQYF.

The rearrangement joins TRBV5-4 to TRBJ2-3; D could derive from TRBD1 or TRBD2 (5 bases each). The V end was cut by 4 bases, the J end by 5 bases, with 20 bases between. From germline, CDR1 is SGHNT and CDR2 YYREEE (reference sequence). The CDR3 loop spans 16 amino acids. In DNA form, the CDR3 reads TGTGCCAGCAGCAGTAGCGCAGAGGGGTACGAAGATACGCAGTATTTT. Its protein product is CASSSSAEGYEDTQYF.

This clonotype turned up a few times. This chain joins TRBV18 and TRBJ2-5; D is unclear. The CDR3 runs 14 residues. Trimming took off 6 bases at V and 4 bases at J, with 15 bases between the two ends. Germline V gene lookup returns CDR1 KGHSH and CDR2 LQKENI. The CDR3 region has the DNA TGTGCCAGCTCCGACCCGCGAGTTGGAGAGACCCAGTACTTC. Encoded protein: CASSDPRVGETQYF.

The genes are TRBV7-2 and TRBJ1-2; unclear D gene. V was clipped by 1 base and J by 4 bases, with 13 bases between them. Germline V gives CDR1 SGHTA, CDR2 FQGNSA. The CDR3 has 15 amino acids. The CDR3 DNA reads TGTGCCAGCAGCTTAGATTACAACAGCGTCTATGGCTACACCTTC. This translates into CASSLDYNSVYGYTF. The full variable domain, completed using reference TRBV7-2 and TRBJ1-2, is GAGVSQSPSNKVTEKGKDVELRCDPISGHTALYWYRQSLGQGLEFLIYFQGNSAPDKSGLPSDRFSAERTGGSVSTLTIQRTQQEDSAVYLCASSLDYNSVYGYTFGSGTRLTVV.

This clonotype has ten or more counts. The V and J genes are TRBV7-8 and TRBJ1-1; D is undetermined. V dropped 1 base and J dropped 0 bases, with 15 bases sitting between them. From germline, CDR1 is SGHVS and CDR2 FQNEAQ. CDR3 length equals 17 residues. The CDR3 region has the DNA TGTGCCAGCAGCTTAGGCCAGCCCTCCGTCATGAACACTGAAGCTTTCTTT. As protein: CASSLGQPSVMNTEAFF.

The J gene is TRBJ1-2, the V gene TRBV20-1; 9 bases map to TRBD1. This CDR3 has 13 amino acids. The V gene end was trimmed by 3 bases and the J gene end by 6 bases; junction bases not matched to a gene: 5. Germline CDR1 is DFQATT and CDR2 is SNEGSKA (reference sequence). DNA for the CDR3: TGCAGTGCTAGGGGACAGGGCCCGGATGGCTACACCTTC. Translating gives CSARGQGPDGYTF.

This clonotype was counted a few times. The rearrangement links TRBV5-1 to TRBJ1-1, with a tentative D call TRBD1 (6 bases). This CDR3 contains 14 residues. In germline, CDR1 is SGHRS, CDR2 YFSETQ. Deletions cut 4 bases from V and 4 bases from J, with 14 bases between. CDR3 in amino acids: CASSLAGVGTEAFF. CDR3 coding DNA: TGCGCCAGCAGCCTCGCAGGGGTCGGCACTGAAGCTTTCTTT.